Listed below are T cell receptor beta chains from one sample, sequenced in a study of T cell responses to AZD1222 COVID-19 vaccine. Clones were read by immunoSEQ multiplex PCR, and TCRdb kept only the in-frame ones, dropping some. The top ten clones hold about 14% of a sample with 45,000 to 70,000 clones, 70% to 90% of them seen once. This material consisted of peripheral blood, taken 28 days after the second AZD1222 dose. These receptor sequences come from an adult who received the AZD1222 COVID-19 vaccine. CDR3s include the opening cysteine and the closing phenylalanine or tryptophan. Fields, in order: D gene, J gene, clone size, V gene, CDR3 length, CDR3 protein, CDR3 DNA. The D gene is left open where the match is weak. Where a row states a size, it is once, few, many or the class of an expanded clone; other rows omit it.

D gene: TRBD1; J gene: TRBJ1-1; clone size: .; V gene: TRBV7-9; CDR3 length: 14; CDR3 protein: CASTPGQEGTEAFF; CDR3 DNA: TGTGCCAGCACGCCGGGACAGGAGGGCACTGAAGCTTTCTTT
D gene: TRBD2; J gene: TRBJ2-2; clone size: .; V gene: TRBV4-1; CDR3 length: 16; CDR3 protein: CASSQVGLAGTGELFF; CDR3 DNA: TGCGCCAGCAGCCAAGTCGGACTAGCGGGGACCGGGGAGCTGTTTTTT
D gene: .; J gene: TRBJ2-1; clone size: .; V gene: TRBV24-1; CDR3 length: 14; CDR3 protein: CASATSKSSNEQFF; CDR3 DNA: TGTGCCTCAGCTACGTCAAAGAGTTCGAATGAGCAGTTCTTC
D gene: .; J gene: TRBJ1-2; clone size: .; V gene: TRBV12-3/TRBV12-4; CDR3 length: 13; CDR3 protein: CASSYERDYGYTF; CDR3 DNA: TGTGCCAGCAGCTATGAACGGGACTATGGCTACACCTTC
D gene: .; J gene: TRBJ2-1; clone size: .; V gene: TRBV4-2; CDR3 length: 16; CDR3 protein: CASSQDPAVSYNEQFF; CDR3 DNA: TGTGCCAGCAGCCAAGATCCGGCGGTCTCCTACAATGAGCAGTTCTTC
D gene: TRBD1; J gene: TRBJ2-5; clone size: .; V gene: TRBV24-1; CDR3 length: 16; CDR3 protein: CATSDAGTGGAETQYF; CDR3 DNA: TGTGCCACCAGTGATGCCGGGACAGGGGGCGCTGAGACCCAGTACTTC
D gene: .; J gene: TRBJ1-5; clone size: .; V gene: TRBV2; CDR3 length: 15; CDR3 protein: CASSEGGAGNQPQHF; CDR3 DNA: TGTGCCAGCAGTGAAGGGGGGGCGGGCAATCAGCCCCAGCATTTT
D gene: .; J gene: TRBJ2-5; clone size: once; V gene: TRBV25-1; CDR3 length: 13; CDR3 protein: CASSPGYQETQYF; CDR3 DNA: TGTGCCAGCAGTCCAGGGTACCAAGAGACCCAGTACTTC
D gene: .; J gene: TRBJ2-2; clone size: .; V gene: TRBV3-1/TRBV3-2; CDR3 length: 16; CDR3 protein: CASSQARSTNTGELFF; CDR3 DNA: TGTGCCAGCAGCCAAGCGAGGTCAACGAACACCGGGGAGCTGTTTTTT
D gene: TRBD1; J gene: TRBJ2-3; clone size: .; V gene: TRBV24-1; CDR3 length: 15; CDR3 protein: CATSDLGTGADTQYF; CDR3 DNA: TGTGCCACCAGTGATTTAGGGACAGGGGCAGATACGCAGTATTTT
D gene: .; J gene: TRBJ2-7; clone size: .; V gene: TRBV15; CDR3 length: 14; CDR3 protein: CATSRDKARYEQYF; CDR3 DNA: TGTGCCACCAGCAGAGATAAGGCACGCTACGAGCAGTACTTC